The present T cell receptor beta chain was sequenced within a study of T cell clones after liver transplantation. Whole-study context: TCRbeta sequencing after a pre-transplant mixed lymphocyte reaction identified graft-donor-reactive clones, later tracked in post-transplant blood. Pre-transplant mixed lymphocyte reactions yielded third-party-reactive TCRbeta sequences as comparators for graft-donor-reactive sequences.

V lost 8 bases to trimming and J lost 1 base, with 15 bases between them. The CDR3 covers 14 residues. Germline assignment: CDR1 SQVTM and CDR2 ANQGSEA. On this clone itself: Its specificity is not known.

Study-wide findings and caveats: In two subjects, few donor cells limited the measurable donor-reactive repertoire. These preliminary findings come from unstandardized post-transplant sampling times.

Some clones are missing from TCRdb's copy, which holds only in-frame ones; the method was immunoSEQ multiplex PCR. Among 55,000 to 75,000 clones listed, around 93% were seen once. Sequences were derived from CD4+ T cells from blood, sampled about 27 months after liver transplant. This clonotype was sampled from a human patient who received a liver transplant. Some T cells may arise from the graft donor. This chain connects TRBV29-1 to TRBJ1-5, with D possibly being TRBD1 (5 bases). The CDR3 here is CSYGEGLSNQPQHF. The CDR3 DNA sequence: TGCAGCTACGGTGAGGGGCTGAGCAATCAGCCCCAGCATTTT.